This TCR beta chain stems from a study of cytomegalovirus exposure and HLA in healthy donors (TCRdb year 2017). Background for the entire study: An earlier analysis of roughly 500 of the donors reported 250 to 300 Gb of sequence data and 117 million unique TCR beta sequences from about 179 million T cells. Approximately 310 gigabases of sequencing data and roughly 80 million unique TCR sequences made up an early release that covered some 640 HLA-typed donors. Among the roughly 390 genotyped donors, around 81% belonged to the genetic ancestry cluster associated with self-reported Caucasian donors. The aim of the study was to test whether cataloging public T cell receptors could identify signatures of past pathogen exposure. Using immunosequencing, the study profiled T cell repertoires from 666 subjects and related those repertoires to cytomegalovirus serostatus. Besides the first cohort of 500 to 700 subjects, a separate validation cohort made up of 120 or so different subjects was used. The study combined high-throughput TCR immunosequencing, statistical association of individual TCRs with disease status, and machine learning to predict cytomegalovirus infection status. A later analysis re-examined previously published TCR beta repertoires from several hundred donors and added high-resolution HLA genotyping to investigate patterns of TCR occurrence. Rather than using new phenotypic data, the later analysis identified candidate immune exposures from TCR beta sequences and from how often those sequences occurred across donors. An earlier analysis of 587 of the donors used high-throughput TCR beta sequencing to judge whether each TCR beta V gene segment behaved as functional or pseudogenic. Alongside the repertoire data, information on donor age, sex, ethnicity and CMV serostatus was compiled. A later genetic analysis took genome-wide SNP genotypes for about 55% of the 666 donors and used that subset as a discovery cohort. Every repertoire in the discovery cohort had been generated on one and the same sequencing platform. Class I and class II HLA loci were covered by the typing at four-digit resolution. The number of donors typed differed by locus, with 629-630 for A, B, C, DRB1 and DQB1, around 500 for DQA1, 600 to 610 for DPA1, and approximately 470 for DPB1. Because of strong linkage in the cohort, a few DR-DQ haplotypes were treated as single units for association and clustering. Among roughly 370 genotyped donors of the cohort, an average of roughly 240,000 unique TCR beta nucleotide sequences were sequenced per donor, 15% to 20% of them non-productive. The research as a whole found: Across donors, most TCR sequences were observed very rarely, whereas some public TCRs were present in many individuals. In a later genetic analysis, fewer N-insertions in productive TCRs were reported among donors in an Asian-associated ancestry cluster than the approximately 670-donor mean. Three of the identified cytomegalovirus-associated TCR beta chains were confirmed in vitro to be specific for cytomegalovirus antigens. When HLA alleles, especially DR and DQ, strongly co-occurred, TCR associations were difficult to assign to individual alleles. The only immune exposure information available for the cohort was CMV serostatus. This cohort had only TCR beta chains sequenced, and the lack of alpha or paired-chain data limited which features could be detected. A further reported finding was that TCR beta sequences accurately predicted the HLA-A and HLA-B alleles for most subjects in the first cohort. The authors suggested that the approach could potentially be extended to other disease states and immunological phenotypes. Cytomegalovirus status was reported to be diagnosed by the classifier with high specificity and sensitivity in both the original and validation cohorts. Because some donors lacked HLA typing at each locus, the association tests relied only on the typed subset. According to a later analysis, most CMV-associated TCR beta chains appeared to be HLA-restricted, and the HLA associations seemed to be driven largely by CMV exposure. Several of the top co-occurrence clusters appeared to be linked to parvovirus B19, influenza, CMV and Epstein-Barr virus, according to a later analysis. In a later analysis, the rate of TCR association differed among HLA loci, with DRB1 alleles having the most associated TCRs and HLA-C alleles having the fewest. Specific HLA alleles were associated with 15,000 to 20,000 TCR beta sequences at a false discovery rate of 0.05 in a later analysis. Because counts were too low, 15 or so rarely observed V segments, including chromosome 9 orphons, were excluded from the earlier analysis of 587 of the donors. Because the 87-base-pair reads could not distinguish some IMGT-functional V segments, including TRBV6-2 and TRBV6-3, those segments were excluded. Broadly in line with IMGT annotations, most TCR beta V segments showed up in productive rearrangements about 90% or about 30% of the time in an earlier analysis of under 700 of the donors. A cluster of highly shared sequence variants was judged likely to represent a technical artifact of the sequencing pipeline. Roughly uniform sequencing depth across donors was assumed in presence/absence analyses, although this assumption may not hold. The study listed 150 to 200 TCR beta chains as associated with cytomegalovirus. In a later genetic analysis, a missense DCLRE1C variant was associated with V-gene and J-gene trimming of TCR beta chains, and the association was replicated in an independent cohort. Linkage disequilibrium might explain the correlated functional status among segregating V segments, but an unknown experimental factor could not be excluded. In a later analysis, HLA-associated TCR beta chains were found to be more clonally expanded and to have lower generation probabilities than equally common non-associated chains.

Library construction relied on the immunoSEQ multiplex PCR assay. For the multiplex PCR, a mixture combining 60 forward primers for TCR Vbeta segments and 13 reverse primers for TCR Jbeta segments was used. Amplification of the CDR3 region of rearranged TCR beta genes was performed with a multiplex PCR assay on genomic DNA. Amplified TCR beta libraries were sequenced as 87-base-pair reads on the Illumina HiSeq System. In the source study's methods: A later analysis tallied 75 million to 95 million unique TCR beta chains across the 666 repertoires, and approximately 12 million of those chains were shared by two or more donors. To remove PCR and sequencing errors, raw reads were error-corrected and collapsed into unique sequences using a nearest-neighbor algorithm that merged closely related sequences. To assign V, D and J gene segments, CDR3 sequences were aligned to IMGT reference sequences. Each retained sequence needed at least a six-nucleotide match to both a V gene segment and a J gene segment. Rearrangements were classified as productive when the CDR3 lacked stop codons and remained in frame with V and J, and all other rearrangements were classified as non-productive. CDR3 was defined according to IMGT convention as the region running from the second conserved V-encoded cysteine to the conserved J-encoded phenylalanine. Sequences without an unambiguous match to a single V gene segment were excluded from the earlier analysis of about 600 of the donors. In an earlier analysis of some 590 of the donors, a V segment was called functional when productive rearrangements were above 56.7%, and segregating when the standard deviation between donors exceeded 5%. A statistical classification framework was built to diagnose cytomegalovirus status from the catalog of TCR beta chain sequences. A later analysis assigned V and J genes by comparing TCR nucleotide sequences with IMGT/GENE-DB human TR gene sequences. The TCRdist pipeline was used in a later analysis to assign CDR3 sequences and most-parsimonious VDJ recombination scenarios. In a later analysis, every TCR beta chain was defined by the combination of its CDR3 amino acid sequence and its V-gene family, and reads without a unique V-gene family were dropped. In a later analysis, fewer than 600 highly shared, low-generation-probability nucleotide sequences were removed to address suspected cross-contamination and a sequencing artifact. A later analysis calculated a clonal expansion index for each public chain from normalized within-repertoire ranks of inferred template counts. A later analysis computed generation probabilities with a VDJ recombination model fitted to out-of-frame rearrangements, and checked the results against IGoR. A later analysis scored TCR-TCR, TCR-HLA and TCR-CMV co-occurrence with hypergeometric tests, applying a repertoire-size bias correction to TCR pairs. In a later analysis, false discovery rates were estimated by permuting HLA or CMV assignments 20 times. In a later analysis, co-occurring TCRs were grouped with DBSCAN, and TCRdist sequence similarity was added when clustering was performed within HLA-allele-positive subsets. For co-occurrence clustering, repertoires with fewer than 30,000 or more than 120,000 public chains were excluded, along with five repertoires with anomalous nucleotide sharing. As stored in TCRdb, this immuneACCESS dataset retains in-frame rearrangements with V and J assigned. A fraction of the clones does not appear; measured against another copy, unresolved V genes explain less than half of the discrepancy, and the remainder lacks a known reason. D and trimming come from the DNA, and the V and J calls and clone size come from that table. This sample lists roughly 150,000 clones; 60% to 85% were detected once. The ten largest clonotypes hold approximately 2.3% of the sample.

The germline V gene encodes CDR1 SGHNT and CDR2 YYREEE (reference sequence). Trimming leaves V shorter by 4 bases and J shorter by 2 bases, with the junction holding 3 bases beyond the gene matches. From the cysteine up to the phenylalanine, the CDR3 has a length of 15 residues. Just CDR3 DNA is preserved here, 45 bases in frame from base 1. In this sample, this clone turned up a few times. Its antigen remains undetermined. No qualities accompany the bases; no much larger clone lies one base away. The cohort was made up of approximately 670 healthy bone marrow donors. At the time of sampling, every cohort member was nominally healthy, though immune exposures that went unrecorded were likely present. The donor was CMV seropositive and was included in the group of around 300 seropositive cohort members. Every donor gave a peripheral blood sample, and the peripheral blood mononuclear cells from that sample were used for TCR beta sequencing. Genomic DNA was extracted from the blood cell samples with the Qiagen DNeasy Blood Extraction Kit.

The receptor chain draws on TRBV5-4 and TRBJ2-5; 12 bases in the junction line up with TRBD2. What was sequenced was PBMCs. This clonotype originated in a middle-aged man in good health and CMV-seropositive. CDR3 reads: CASSPGTSGQETQYF. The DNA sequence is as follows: TGTGCCAGCAGCCCCGGGACTAGCGGGCAAGAGACCCAGTACTTC.